This T cell receptor (beta chain) was observed in a study of control samples from healthy donors and cancer patients. V lost 4 bases, J lost 8 bases, and 13 bases stayed unmatched. Germline V gives CDR1 KGHSH, CDR2 LQKENI. The CDR3 loop spans 15 amino acids. Assay: immunoSEQ multiplex PCR; the TCRdb copy retains only in-frame clones and omits some. The sample comprises roughly 100,000 clones, about four fifths of which are singletons, and roughly 13% rests with the top ten. V gene TRBV18 combines with J gene TRBJ1-2; 7 bases map to TRBD1. Material for sequencing was blood. The TCR originated in a woman aged 50 to 60 in good health. The CDR3 protein is CASSQGGDVLEGYTF. The CDR3 DNA reads as TGTGCCAGCTCACAAGGGGGCGACGTCCTTGAGGGCTACACCTTC.